Below are 9 T cell receptor beta chains sequenced from a single sample in a study of T cell changes during pregnancy in multiple sclerosis. The data were produced by immunoSEQ multiplex PCR, yet TCRdb's version contains in-frame clones alone and is incomplete. The table records about 44,000 clones, roughly 89% of them present only once. Material: CD4+ T cells from peripheral blood mononuclear cells, obtained in the first trimester of pregnancy. The source of these receptors is a female donor with multiple sclerosis, enrolled in a pregnancy study.

The J gene is TRBJ2-3, the V gene TRBV5-1; D unresolved. Germline loops: CDR1 SGHRS, CDR2 YFSETQ. CDR3 length: 15 residues. V gave up 0 bases and J gave up 0 bases, with 8 bases separating them. CDR3: CASSLDQASTDTQYF. The CDR3 DNA is TGCGCCAGCAGCTTGGACCAGGCGAGCACAGATACGCAGTATTTT.

J is TRBJ2-3 and V is TRBV12-2; the table's D gene call, TRBD1, was not cross checked with the DNA. TRBV12-2 represents a pseudogene. The CDR3 is made up of 17 amino acids. The CDR3 reads CASRPPVGQISTDTQYF. In DNA, the CDR3 is TGTGCAAGTCGCCCACCGGTGGGACAGATTAGCACAGATACGCAGTATTTT.

This clone was detected only once. Here the CDR3 DNA reads TGTGCCACCACCACCGGGACTAGCGGGAAGTTGAATGAGCAGTTCTTC. Translating it yields CATTTGTSGKLNEQFF. This chain uses TRBV28 with TRBJ2-1, with TRBD2 matching 13 bases. CDR1 and CDR2 from the germline V gene are MDHEN and SYDVKM. The CDR3 length is 16 residues. V lost 10 bases to trimming and J lost 7 bases; unmatched junction nucleotides: 13.

This rearrangement joins TRBV9 to TRBJ1-2, with 8 bases lining up with TRBD1. The CDR3 length is 14 residues. Germline trimming cut 2 bases from V and 4 bases from J; bases unmatched to any gene: 4. The germline CDR1 and CDR2 sequences are SGDLS and YYNGEE. The CDR3 nucleotides are TGTGCCAGCAGCGTGGAACAGGGGGGCTATGGCTACACCTTC. Its translation is CASSVEQGGYGYTF.

This clone was detected only once. The chain employs TRBV7-3 and TRBJ2-7; possibly TRBD1 for D (5 bases). Germline loops: CDR1 SGHTA, CDR2 FQGTGA. The CDR3 extends over 15 amino acids. V was trimmed by 0 bases and J by 5 bases, leaving 14 bases between them. CDR3 sequence (DNA): TGTGCCAGCAGCTTAACAGGTGGAAGGGGCCACGAGCAGTACTTC. Its protein is CASSLTGGRGHEQYF.

V and J are TRBV11-2 and TRBJ2-2; 8 nucleotides align to TRBD2. Trimming removed 5 bases from V and 1 base from J; junction bases left unmatched: 6. This CDR3 comprises 16 residues. Looked up from germline, CDR1 is SGHAT and CDR2 is FQNNGV. CDR3 DNA sequence: TGTGCCAGCAGCCCCCGGGGGGGCCGGAACACCGGGGAGCTGTTTTTT. Protein: CASSPRGGRNTGELFF. The full variable domain, completed using reference TRBV11-2 and TRBJ2-2, is EAGVAQSPRYKIIEKRQSVAFWCNPISGHATLYWYQQILGQGPKLLIQFQNNGVVDDSQLPKDRFSAERLKGVDSTLKIQPAKLEDSAVYLCASSPRGGRNTGELFFGEGSRLTVL.

J is TRBJ1-5 and V is TRBV5-8, with TRBD1 identical over 7 bases. Trimming cost V 2 bases and J 6 bases; bases outside gene matches: 2. This CDR3 has 13 amino acids. Germline lookup yields CDR1 SGHTS and CDR2 YDEGEE. CDR3 DNA: TGTGCCAGCAGCTTTAGGGGGCTTCAGCCCCAGCATTTT. Translating gives CASSFRGLQPQHF.

This chain uses TRBV9 with TRBJ2-1; TRBD1 is a possible D gene (6 bases). V lost 2 bases to trimming and J lost 7 bases, with 19 bases between them. The CDR3 is made up of 16 amino acids. Germline assignment: CDR1 SGDLS and CDR2 YYNGEE. CDR3 region: CASSVNVGTSGNEQFF. CDR3 in DNA: TGTGCCAGCAGCGTCAACGTCGGGACATCTGGTAATGAGCAGTTCTTC.

The chain employs TRBV10-3 and TRBJ1-1; 9 bases match TRBD1. This CDR3 is 15 amino acids long. V lost 0 bases, J lost 1 base, and 0 bases stayed unmatched. In germline, CDR1 is ENHRY, CDR2 SYGVKD. In DNA form, the CDR3 reads TGTGCCATCAGTGAGTCGGGACAGGGGAACACTGAAGCTTTCTTT. Protein: CAISESGQGNTEAFF.